The clone carrying this T cell receptor (beta chain) was observed a handful of times. Its antigen is as yet unknown. This entry comes from a study of blood T cells in healthy people across ages. Points from the study as a whole: The fall in TCR beta diversity per million T cells was roughly linear with age.

The second PCR ran roughly 7 to 11 cycles with a sample-barcoded 5' primer and J-beta primers. One entry per CDR3 protein results from TCRdb running MiXCR on the 5' RACE reads. The sample yields roughly 1,500,000 distinct CDR3 sequences, almost 35% seen once. This sequence originates from a woman aged 30 to 39 in good health. The source material was blood.

CDR3 sequence (DNA): TGTGCCAGCAGTGATTGGTCGGGCAGGAGCTCCTACGAGCAGTACTTC. It yields the protein CASSDWSGRSSYEQYF. The chain couples TRBV6-1 to TRBJ2-7; the D is unclear. Trimming removed 3 bases at V and 0 bases at J, with 15 bases between. CDR3 size: 16 residues. Germline V gene sequence: CDR1 MNHNS, CDR2 SASEGT.